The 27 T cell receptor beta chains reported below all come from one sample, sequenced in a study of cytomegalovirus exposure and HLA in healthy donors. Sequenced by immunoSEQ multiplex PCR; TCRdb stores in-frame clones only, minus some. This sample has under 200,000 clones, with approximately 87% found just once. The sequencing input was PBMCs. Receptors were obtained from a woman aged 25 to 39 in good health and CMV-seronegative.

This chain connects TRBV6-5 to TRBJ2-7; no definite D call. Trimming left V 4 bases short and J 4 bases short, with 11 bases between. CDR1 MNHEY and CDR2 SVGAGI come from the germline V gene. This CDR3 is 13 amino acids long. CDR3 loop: CASSSRGTYEQYF. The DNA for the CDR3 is TGTGCCAGCAGTTCGCGCGGAACATACGAGCAGTACTTC.

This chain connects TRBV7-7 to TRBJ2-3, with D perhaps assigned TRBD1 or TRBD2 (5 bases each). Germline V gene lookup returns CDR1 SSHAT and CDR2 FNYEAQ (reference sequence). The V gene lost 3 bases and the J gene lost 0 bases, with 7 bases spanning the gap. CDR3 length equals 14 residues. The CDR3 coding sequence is TGTGCCAGCAGCTTGGGACCAAGCACAGATACGCAGTATTTT. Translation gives CASSLGPSTDTQYF.

The CDR3 sequence is CASRDEETQYF. The CDR3 DNA is TGTGCCAGCAGAGACGAAGAGACCCAGTACTTC. This rearrangement joins TRBV28 to TRBJ2-5, with no clear D. Germline assignment: CDR1 MDHEN and CDR2 SYDVKM. There are 11 residues in the CDR3. Between the trimmed V and J ends, which lost 6 bases and 3 bases, there was a span of 5 bases.

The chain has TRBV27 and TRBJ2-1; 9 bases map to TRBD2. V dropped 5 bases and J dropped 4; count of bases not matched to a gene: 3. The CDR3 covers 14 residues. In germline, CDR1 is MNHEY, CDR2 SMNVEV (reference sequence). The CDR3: CASSVGLAYNEQFF. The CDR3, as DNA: TGTGCCAGCAGTGTAGGACTAGCGTACAATGAGCAGTTCTTC.

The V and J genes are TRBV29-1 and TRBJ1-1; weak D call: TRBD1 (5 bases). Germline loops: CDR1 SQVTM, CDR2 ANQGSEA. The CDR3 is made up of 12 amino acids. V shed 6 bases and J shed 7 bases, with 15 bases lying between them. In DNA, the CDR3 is TGCAGCGTGGAGGGGACGGGGAATGAAGCTTTCTTT. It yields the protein CSVEGTGNEAFF. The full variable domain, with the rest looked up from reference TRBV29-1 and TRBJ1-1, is SAVISQKPSRDICQRGTSLTIQCQVDSQVTMMFWYRQQPGQSLTLIATANQGSEATYESGFVIDKFPISRPNLTFSTLTVSNMSPEDSSIYLCSVEGTGNEAFFGQGTRLTVV.

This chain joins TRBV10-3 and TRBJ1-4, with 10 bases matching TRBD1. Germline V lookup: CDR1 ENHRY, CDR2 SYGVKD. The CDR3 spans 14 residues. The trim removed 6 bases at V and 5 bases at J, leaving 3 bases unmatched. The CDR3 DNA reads TGTGCCATCAGGCCGGGACAGGGGAATGAAAAACTGTTTTTT. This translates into CAIRPGQGNEKLFF.

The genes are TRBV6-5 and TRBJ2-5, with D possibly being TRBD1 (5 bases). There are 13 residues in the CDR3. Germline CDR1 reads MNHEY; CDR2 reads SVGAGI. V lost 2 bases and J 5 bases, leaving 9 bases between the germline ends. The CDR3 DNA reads TGTGCCAGCAGTTACCTGGGGCGGGAGACCCAGTACTTC. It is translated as CASSYLGRETQYF.

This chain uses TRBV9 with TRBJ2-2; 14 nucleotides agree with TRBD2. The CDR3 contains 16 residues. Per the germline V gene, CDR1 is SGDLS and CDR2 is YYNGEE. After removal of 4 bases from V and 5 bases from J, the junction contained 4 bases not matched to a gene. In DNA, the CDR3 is TGTGCCAGCAGCCCCAGGACTAGCGGGGGGACCGGGGAGCTGTTTTTT. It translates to CASSPRTSGGTGELFF.

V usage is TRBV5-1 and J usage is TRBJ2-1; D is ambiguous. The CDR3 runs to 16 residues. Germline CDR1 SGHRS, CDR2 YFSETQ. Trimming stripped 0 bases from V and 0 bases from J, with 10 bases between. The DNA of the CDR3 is TGCGCCAGCAGCTTGGGTGGTACCACCTCCTACAATGAGCAGTTCTTC. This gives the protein CASSLGGTTSYNEQFF.

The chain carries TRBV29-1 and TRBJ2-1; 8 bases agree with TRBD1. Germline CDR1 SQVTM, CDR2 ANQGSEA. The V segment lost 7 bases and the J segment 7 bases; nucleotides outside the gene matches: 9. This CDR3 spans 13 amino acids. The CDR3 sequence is CSATTGGRNEQFF. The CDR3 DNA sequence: TGCAGCGCCACCACAGGGGGGAGGAATGAGCAGTTCTTC.

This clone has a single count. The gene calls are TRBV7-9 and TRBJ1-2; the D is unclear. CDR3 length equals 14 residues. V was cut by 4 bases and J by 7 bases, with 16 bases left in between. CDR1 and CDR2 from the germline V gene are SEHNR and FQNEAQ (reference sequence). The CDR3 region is CASSSRQRHFGYTF. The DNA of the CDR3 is TGTGCCAGCAGCTCACGGCAAAGGCACTTTGGCTACACCTTC.

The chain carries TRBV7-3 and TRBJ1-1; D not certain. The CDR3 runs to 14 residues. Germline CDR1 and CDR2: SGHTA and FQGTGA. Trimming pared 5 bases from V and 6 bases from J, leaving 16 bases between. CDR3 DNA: TGTGCCAGCAGCCCCACGGCGCGTAGATCTGAAGCTTTCTTT. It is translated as CASSPTARRSEAFF. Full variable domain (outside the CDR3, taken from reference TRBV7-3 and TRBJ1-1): GAGVSQTPSNKVTEKGKYVELRCDPISGHTALYWYRQSLGQGPEFLIYFQGTGAADDSGLPNDRFFAVRPEGSVSTLKIQRTERGDSAVYLCASSPTARRSEAFFGQGTRLTVV.

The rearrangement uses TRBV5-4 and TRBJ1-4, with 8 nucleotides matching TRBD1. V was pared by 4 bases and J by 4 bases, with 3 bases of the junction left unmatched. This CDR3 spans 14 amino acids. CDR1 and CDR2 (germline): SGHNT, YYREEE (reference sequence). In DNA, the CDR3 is TGTGCCAGCAGCAACAGGGGGGATAATGAAAAACTGTTTTTT. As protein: CASSNRGDNEKLFF.

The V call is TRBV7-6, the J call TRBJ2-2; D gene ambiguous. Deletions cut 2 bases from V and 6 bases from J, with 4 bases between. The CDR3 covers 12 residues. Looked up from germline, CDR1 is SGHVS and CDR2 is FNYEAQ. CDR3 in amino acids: CASSLFAGELFF. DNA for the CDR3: TGTGCCAGCAGCTTATTCGCCGGGGAGCTGTTTTTT.

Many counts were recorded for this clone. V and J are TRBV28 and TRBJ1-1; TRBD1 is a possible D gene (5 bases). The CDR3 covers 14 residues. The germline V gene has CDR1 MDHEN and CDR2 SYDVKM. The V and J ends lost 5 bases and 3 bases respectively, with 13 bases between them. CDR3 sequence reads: CASSVPGGYTEAFF. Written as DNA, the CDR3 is TGTGCCAGCAGTGTACCGGGGGGTTACACTGAAGCTTTCTTT. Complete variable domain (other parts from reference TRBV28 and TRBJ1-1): DVKVTQSSRYLVKRTGEKVFLECVQDMDHENMFWYRQDPGLGLRLIYFSYDVKMKEKGDIPEGYSVSREKKERFSLILESASTNQTSMYLCASSVPGGYTEAFFGQGTRLTVV.

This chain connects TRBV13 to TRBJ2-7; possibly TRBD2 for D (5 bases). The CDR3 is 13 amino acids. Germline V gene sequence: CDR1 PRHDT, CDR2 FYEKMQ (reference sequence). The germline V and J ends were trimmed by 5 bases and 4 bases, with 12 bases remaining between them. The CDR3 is CASSHEGGYEQYF. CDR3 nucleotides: TGTGCCAGCAGCCACGAAGGAGGTTACGAGCAGTACTTC.

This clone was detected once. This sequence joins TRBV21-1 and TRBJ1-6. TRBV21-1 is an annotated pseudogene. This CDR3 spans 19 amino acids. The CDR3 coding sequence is TGTGCCAGCAGCAAATCCCCAAGGGGGGGAGGACGCTATAATTCACCCCTCCACTTT. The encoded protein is CASSKSPRGGGRYNSPLHF.

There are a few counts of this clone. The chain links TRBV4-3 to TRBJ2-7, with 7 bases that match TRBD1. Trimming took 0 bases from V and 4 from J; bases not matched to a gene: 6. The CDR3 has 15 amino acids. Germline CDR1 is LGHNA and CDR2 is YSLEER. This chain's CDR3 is CASSQDQGDSYEQYF. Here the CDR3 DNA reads TGCGCCAGCAGCCAAGACCAGGGGGATAGTTACGAGCAGTACTTC.

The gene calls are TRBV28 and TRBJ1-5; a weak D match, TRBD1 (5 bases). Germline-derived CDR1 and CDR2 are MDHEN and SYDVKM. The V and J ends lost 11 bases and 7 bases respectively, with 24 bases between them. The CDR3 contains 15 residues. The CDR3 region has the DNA TGTGCCGGAAAGGCGGGGGGGTCGCCCGGGCAGCCCCAGCATTTT. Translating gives CAGKAGGSPGQPQHF.

CDR3 nucleotides: TGTGCCAGTAGTAACAGGGTGGTGCAGCCCCAGCATTTT. As protein: CASSNRVVQPQHF. The V and J genes are TRBV19 and TRBJ1-5; a possible D gene is TRBD1 (6 bases). Trimming left V 4 bases short and J 7 bases short, with 11 bases between. This CDR3 is built from 13 residues. CDR1 is LNHDA, CDR2 SQIVND, per germline (reference sequence). Full variable domain (rest looked up from reference TRBV19 and TRBJ1-5): DGGITQSPKYLFRKEGQNVTLSCEQNLNHDAMYWYRQDPGQGLRLIYYSQIVNDFQKGDIAEGYSVSREKKESFPLTVTSAQKNPTAFYLCASSNRVVQPQHFGDGTRLSIL.

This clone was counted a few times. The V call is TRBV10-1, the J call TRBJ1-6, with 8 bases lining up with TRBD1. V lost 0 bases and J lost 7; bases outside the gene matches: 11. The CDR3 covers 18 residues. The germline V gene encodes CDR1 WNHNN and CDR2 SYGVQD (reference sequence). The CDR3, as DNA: TGCGCCAGCAGTGAGTCGGGCGGCAGGGGGCTTAGGAATTCACCCCTCCACTTT. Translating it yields CASSESGGRGLRNSPLHF.

DNA for the CDR3: TGTGCCAGTAGTCCACGGGGACAGGGGATCGAGCAGTACTTC. As protein: CASSPRGQGIEQYF. The V gene is TRBV19, the J gene TRBJ2-7; 10 bases map to TRBD1. Germline values: CDR1 LNHDA, CDR2 SQIVND (reference sequence). The V and J ends lost 5 bases and 6 bases, in that order; junction bases with no gene match: 7. The length of the CDR3 is 14 residues.

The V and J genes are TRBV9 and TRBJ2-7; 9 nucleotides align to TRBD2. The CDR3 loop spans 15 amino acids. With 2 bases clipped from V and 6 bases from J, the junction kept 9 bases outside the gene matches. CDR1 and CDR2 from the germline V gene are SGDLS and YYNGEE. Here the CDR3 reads CASSVQKAGGSEQYF. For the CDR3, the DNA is TGTGCCAGCAGCGTTCAAAAAGCGGGAGGATCCGAGCAGTACTTC.

CDR3 residues: CSVVILGQPKETQYF. The CDR3 DNA is TGCAGCGTTGTTATATTAGGACAGCCTAAAGAGACCCAGTACTTC. This chain connects TRBV29-1 to TRBJ2-5; maybe TRBD1 (6 bases). V lost 4 bases and J lost 3, with 18 bases in between. This CDR3 comprises 15 residues. Germline V gene lookup returns CDR1 SQVTM and CDR2 ANQGSEA.

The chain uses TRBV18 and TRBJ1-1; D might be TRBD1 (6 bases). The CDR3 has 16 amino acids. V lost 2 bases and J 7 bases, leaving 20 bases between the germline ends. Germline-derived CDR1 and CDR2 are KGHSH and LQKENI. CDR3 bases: TGTGCCAGCTCACCAGTGATAGCACAGGGACGGAGTGAAGCTTTCTTT. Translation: CASSPVIAQGRSEAFF.

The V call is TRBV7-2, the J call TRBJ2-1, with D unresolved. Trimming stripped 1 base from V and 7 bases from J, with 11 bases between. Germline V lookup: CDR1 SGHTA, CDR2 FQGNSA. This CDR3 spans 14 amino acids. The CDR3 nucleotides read TGTGCCAGCAGCTTAGTATCCCTACATAATGAGCAGTTCTTC. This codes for CASSLVSLHNEQFF.

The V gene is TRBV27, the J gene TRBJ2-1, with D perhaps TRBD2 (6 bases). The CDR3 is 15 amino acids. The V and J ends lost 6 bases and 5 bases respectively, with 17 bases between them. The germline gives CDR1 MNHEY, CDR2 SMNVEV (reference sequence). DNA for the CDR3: TGTGCCAGCAGGAACCCCGGGACTGTCAACAATGAGCAGTTCTTC. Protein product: CASRNPGTVNNEQFF.